A single sample gave rise to the 22 T cell receptor beta chains below, sequenced in a study of cytomegalovirus exposure and HLA in healthy donors. The study ran its PCR with 60 Vbeta and 13 Jbeta primers. Assay used: immunoSEQ multiplex PCR; TCRdb lists only in-frame clones, some missing. The sample lists approximately 180,000 clones, 75% to 90% seen once, with about 7% in the top ten. The sequenced sample was PBMCs. The source of these receptors is a man between 25 and 39 years old in good health and CMV-seropositive.

This clone was detected once. The chain carries TRBV10-3 and TRBJ1-1; D remains ambiguous. The CDR3 runs 16 residues. The ends were cut back, 4 bases at V and 5 bases at J, with 20 bases in the middle. CDR1 ENHRY and CDR2 SYGVKD come from the germline V gene. This CDR3 is CAISAGAGSGRTEAFF. In nucleotides, the CDR3 is TGTGCCATCAGTGCGGGAGCAGGCTCTGGGCGTACTGAAGCTTTCTTT.

V is TRBV5-1 and J is TRBJ1-3; D perhaps matches TRBD1 (5 bases). The CDR3 extends over 17 amino acids. Per the germline V gene, CDR1 is SGHRS and CDR2 is YFSETQ. V dropped 4 bases and J dropped 0 bases, with 17 bases sitting between them. CDR3 sequence reads: CASSMVRGEISGNTIYF. CDR3 sequence (DNA): TGCGCCAGCAGCATGGTTCGGGGGGAAATCTCTGGAAACACCATATATTTT.

This clone was counted once. The CDR3 DNA follows: TGCGCCAGCAGCTCCAGGGGTAATGAGCAGTTCTTC. Translating gives CASSSRGNEQFF. V gene TRBV4-1 combines with J gene TRBJ2-1; perhaps TRBD1 as D (6 bases). CDR3 length: 12 amino acids. Germline CDR1 reads MGHRA; CDR2 reads YSYEKL. The germline V and J ends were trimmed by 5 bases and 7 bases, with 9 bases remaining between them.

V gene TRBV4-1 combines with J gene TRBJ1-1; 8 nucleotides match TRBD1. J was trimmed by 0 bases and V by 0 bases; bases with no gene match: 12. The CDR3 extends over 19 amino acids. Per the germline V gene, CDR1 is MGHRA and CDR2 is YSYEKL. CDR3 in DNA: TGCGCCAGCAGCCAAGATTTGGGAGGACAGGGCAGCATGAACACTGAAGCTTTCTTT. Protein: CASSQDLGGQGSMNTEAFF.

The chain joins TRBV29-1 to TRBJ2-1, with D tentatively TRBD2 (5 bases). Trimming stripped 4 bases from V and 8 bases from J, with 21 bases between. The germline V gene has CDR1 SQVTM and CDR2 ANQGSEA. The CDR3 covers 15 residues. Here the CDR3 reads CSVVSTASNIDEQFF. CDR3 bases: TGCAGCGTTGTGTCTACGGCTAGCAATATAGATGAGCAGTTCTTC.

The chain recombines TRBV11-3 with TRBJ2-3; D uncertain. Trimming left V 9 bases short and J 3 bases short, with 16 bases between. Germline V gene data show CDR1 as SGHNT and CDR2 as YENEEA. CDR3 size: 14 residues. The CDR3 here is CARESRSMTDTQYF. CDR3 nucleotide sequence: TGTGCCAGGGAGAGCCGTAGCATGACAGATACGCAGTATTTT.

This clone came up a few times. The chain couples TRBV6-1 to TRBJ2-5, with D perhaps TRBD2 (6 bases). TRBJ2-7 matches the DNA end more closely, so the J call is doubtful. The CDR3 sequence is 15 residues long. Germline loops: CDR1 MNHNS, CDR2 SASEGT. CDR3 coding DNA: TGTGCCAGCAGTGAAGAGGGACTGGGCTCCTACGAGCAGTACTTC. It translates to CASSEEGLGSYEQYF.

The chain combines TRBV15 with TRBJ2-5, with TRBD2 matching over 8 bases. The germline V gene encodes CDR1 LNHNV and CDR2 YYDKDF (reference sequence). V shed 3 bases and J 2 bases; nucleotides not matched to a gene: 8. The CDR3 is 16 amino acids. The CDR3 DNA is TGTGCCACCAGCAGCGGACTAGCTGGGGTTCAAGAGACCCAGTACTTC. Its protein product is CATSSGLAGVQETQYF. Using reference TRBV15 and TRBJ2-5 for the parts outside the CDR3, the full variable domain is DAMVIQNPRYQVTQFGKPVTLSCSQTLNHNVMYWYQQKSSQAPKLLFHYYDKDFNNEADTPDNFQSRRPNTSFCFLDIRSPGLGDTAMYLCATSSGLAGVQETQYFGPGTRLLVL.

The chain couples TRBV18 to TRBJ2-5, with a tentative D call TRBD1 (5 bases). Germline CDR1 KGHSH, CDR2 LQKENI. The CDR3 is made up of 15 amino acids. Trimming removed 0 bases at V and 4 bases at J, with 12 bases between. CDR3 in DNA: TGTGCCAGCTCACCACCGGTATCAGGGCGAGAGACCCAGTACTTC. It translates to CASSPPVSGRETQYF.

The CDR3 reads CASSPRTQETQYF. For the CDR3, the DNA is TGTGCCAGCTCACCACGGACTCAAGAGACCCAGTACTTC. The chain joins TRBV18 to TRBJ2-5, with a possible D match to TRBD2 (5 bases). The ends were cut back, 1 base at V and 2 bases at J, with 5 bases in the middle. Germline V CDR1 and CDR2: KGHSH, LQKENI. The CDR3 runs 13 residues.

The CDR3 reads CASSSGADYNEQFF. The DNA for the CDR3 is TGTGCCAGCAGTTCAGGGGCGGACTACAATGAGCAGTTCTTC. This chain joins TRBV6-5 and TRBJ2-1, with D perhaps matching TRBD1 (6 bases). In germline, CDR1 is MNHEY, CDR2 SVGAGI. Trimming left V 4 bases short and J 3 bases short, with 10 bases between. This CDR3 contains 14 residues.

This clone was detected only once. The rearrangement joins TRBV28 to TRBJ1-2; D may be TRBD1 (6 bases). The CDR3 has 15 amino acids. Germline V gives CDR1 MDHEN, CDR2 SYDVKM. Trimming removed 3 bases from V and 0 bases from J, with 11 bases in between. CDR3 nucleotide sequence: TGTGCCAGCAGTTTTCGTCCAGGGGCTAACTATGGCTACACCTTC. Protein: CASSFRPGANYGYTF.

This sequence joins TRBV30 and TRBJ1-6; 7 bases fit TRBD1. This CDR3 has 15 residues. Losses at the gene ends were 1 base for V and 11 bases for J; bases not matched to a gene: 11. The germline CDR1 and CDR2 sequences are GTSNPN and SVGIG (reference sequence). CDR3 in DNA: TGTGCCTGGAGTGCCGGCGGCAGGGGGTGGGCACCCCTCCACTTT. This codes for CAWSAGGRGWAPLHF.

The V gene is TRBV5-6, the J gene TRBJ2-6; D remains ambiguous. Germline V gene data show CDR1 as SGHDT and CDR2 as YYEEEE. The V and J ends lost 4 bases and 1 base respectively, with 9 bases between them. The CDR3 sequence is 15 residues long. This chain's CDR3 is CASSRVGSGANVLTF. The CDR3 nucleotides are TGTGCCAGCAGCCGGGTCGGGTCTGGGGCCAACGTCCTGACTTTC.

The V call is TRBV6-5, the J call TRBJ1-6; no clear D. The length of the CDR3 is 12 residues. Germline V gives CDR1 MNHEY, CDR2 SVGAGI. V was clipped by 4 bases and J by 10 bases, with 8 bases between them. DNA for the CDR3: TGTGCCAGCAGTTTGCGGGAATCACCCCTCCACTTT. Translation: CASSLRESPLHF.

V gene TRBV15 combines with J gene TRBJ2-1; 7 bases align to TRBD2. After removal of 4 bases from V and 4 bases from J, the junction contained 7 bases not matched to a gene. The CDR3 covers 15 residues. Germline assignment: CDR1 LNHNV and CDR2 YYDKDF (reference sequence). The CDR3 nucleotides are TGTGCCACCAGCACCACTAGCGAAACTTACAATGAGCAGTTCTTC. Its protein product is CATSTTSETYNEQFF.

The chain joins TRBV6-5 to TRBJ2-7; 12 bases agree with TRBD1. V shed 6 bases and J 6 bases; nucleotides not matched to a gene: 9. The CDR3 is made up of 15 amino acids. Germline lookup yields CDR1 MNHEY and CDR2 SVGAGI. DNA of the CDR3: TGTGCCAGCAGAGCTGCTGGGACAGGGGGCAGCGAGCAGTACTTC. Translation: CASRAAGTGGSEQYF.

V usage is TRBV11-2 and J usage is TRBJ2-1; a possible D gene is TRBD2 (6 bases). V lost 5 bases, J lost 8 bases, and 22 bases lay in between. The CDR3 totals 16 residues. The germline CDR1 and CDR2 sequences are SGHAT and FQNNGV. The CDR3 sequence: CASSPDLVFRGDEQFF. CDR3 DNA: TGTGCCAGCAGCCCCGATCTAGTTTTCCGCGGGGATGAGCAGTTCTTC.

The CDR3 here is CASNLSPIAGGRADTQYF. The CDR3 region has the DNA TGCGCCAGCAACCTCTCTCCTATAGCGGGGGGTAGGGCAGATACGCAGTATTTT. The chain couples TRBV4-1 to TRBJ2-3, with TRBD2 identical over 10 bases. This CDR3 region has 18 residues. CDR1 is MGHRA, CDR2 YSYEKL, per germline. V dropped 7 bases and J dropped 4; count of bases not matched to a gene: 17.

This clone was recorded once. The DNA of the CDR3 is TGTGCCGTAAACGTTCACCCGCAGGGGTCTAACTATGGCTACACCTTC. Translated, it gives CAVNVHPQGSNYGYTF. The chain is built from TRBV6-6 and TRBJ1-2, with D perhaps matching TRBD1 (6 bases). Germline CDR1 and CDR2: MNHNY and SVGAGI (reference sequence). Trimming cost V 11 bases and J 0 bases, with 22 bases left between them. The CDR3 is 16 residues long.

The chain recombines TRBV11-3 with TRBJ2-7; 8 positions match TRBD1. CDR1 and CDR2 from the germline V gene are SGHNT and YENEEA. V dropped 5 bases and J dropped 3; count of bases not matched to a gene: 9. This CDR3 comprises 15 residues. CDR3 bases: TGTGCCAGCAGCCCCGGACAGGGCCCCTTCTACGAGCAGTACTTC. Its protein product is CASSPGQGPFYEQYF. The entire variable domain, with the rest obtained from reference TRBV11-3 and TRBJ2-7, is as follows: EAGVVQSPRYKIIEKKQPVAFWCNPISGHNTLYWYLQNLGQGPELLIRYENEEAVDDSQLPKDRFSAERLKGVDSTLKIQPAELGDSAVYLCASSPGQGPFYEQYFGPGTRLTVT.

The chain is built from TRBV4-1 and TRBJ2-5; tentative D call: TRBD1 (6 bases). The V end was cut by 2 bases, the J end by 1 base, with 11 bases between. The germline gives CDR1 MGHRA, CDR2 YSYEKL. The length of the CDR3 is 15 residues. The CDR3 region has the DNA TGCGCCAGCAGCCAATGGGGGACACCCCAAGAGACCCAGTACTTC. Residues: CASSQWGTPQETQYF.